This T cell receptor beta chain was profiled in a study of breast tumors, draining lymph nodes, adjacent tissues. TCRdb re-called the multiplex PCR reads through MiXCR, storing one row per CDR3 protein. The sample has roughly 70,000 distinct CDR3 sequences, less than 50% seen once. Germline V gene sequence: CDR1 DFQATT, CDR2 SNEGSKA (reference sequence). This CDR3 contains 15 residues. V shed 3 bases, J shed 0 bases, and the junction held 8 bases outside the gene matches. The chain recombines TRBV20-1 with TRBJ2-7; 7 nucleotides align to TRBD1. Sequenced sample: breast tumor tissue. The sequence derives from a female donor with breast cancer. Some clones in this sample may be carry-over from other donors' samples. CDR3 in amino acids: CSARSQRTGSYEQYF. In DNA form, the CDR3 reads TGCAGTGCTAGGAGTCAGAGGACAGGCTCCTACGAGCAGTACTTC.